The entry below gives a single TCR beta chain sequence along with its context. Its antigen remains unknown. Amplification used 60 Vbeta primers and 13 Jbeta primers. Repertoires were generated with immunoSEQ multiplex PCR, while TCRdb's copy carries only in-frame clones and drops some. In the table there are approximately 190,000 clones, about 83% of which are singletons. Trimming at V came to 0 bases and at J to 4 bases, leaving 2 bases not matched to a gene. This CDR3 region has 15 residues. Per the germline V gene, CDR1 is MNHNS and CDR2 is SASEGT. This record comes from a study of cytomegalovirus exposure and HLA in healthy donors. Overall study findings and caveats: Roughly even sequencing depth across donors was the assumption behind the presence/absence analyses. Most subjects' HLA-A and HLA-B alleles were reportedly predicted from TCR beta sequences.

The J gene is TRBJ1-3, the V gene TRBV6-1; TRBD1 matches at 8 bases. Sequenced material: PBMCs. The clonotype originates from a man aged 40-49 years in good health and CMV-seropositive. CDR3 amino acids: CASSEARGLGNTIYF. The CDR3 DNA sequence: TGTGCCAGCAGTGAAGCCAGGGGGCTCGGAAACACCATATATTTT.